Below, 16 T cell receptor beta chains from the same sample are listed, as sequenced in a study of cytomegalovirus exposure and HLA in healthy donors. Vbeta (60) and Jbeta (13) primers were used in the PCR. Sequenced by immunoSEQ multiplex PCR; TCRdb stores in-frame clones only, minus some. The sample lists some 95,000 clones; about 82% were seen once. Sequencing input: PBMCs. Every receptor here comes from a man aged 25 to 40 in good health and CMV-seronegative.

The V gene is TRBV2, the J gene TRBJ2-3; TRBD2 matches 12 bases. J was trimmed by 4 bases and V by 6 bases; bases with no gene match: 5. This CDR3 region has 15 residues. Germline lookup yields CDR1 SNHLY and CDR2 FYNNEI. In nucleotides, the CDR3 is TGTGCCAGCAGGCGACTAGCGGGGGCTTCAGATACGCAGTATTTT. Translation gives CASRRLAGASDTQYF.

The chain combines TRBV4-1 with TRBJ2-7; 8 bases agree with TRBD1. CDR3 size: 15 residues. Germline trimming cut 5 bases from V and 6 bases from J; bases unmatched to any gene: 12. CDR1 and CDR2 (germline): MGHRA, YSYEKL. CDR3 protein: CASSYHLGQGREQYF. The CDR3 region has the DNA TGCGCCAGCAGCTACCACCTCGGACAGGGTCGCGAGCAGTACTTC.

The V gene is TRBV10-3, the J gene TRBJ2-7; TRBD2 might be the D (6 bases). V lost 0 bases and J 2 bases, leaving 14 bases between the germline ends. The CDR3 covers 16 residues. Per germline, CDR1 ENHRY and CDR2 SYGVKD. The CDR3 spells CAISESSGPGAYEQYF. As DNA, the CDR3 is TGTGCCATCAGTGAGTCTAGCGGACCTGGGGCCTACGAGCAGTACTTC.

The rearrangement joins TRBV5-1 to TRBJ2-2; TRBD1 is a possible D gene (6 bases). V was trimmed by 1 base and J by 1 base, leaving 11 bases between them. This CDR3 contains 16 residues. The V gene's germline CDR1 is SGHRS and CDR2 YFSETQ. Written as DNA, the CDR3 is TGCGCCAGCAGCTTGCTTCAGGGGTTGAACACCGGGGAGCTGTTTTTT. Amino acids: CASSLLQGLNTGELFF.

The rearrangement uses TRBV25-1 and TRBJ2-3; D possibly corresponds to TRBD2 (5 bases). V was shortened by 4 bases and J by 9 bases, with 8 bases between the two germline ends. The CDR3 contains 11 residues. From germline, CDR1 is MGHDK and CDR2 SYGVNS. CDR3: CASSVGETQYF. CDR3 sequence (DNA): TGTGCCAGCAGTGTCGGGGAAACGCAGTATTTT.

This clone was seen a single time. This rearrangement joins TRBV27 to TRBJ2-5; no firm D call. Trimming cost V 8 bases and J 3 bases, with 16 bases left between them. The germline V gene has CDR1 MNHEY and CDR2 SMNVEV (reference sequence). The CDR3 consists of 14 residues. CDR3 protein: CASSFVGGEETQYF. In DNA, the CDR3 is TGTGCCAGCTCCTTTGTTGGCGGCGAAGAGACCCAGTACTTC.

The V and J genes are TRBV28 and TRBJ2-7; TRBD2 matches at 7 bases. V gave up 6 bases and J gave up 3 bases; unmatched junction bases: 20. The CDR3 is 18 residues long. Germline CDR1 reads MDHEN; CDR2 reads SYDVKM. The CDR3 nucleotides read TGTGCCAGCAGCGTAGGCGGGCAATGGGGGAGCGGGGACTACGAGCAGTACTTC. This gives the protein CASSVGGQWGSGDYEQYF.

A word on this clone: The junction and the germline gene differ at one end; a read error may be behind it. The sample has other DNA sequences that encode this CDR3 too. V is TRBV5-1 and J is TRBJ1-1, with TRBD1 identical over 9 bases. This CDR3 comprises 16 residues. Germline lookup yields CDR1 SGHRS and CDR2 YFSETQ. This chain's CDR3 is CASSLGTGGEWTEAFF. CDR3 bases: TGCGCCAGCAGCTTAGGAACAGGGGGCGAGTGGACTGAGGCTTTCTTT.

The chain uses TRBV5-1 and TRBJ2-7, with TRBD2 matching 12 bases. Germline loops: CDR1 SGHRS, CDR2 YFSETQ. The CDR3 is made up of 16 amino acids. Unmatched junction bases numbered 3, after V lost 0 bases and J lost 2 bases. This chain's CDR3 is CASSLEASGRAYEQYF. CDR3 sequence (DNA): TGCGCCAGCAGCTTGGAGGCTAGCGGGAGGGCCTACGAGCAGTACTTC.

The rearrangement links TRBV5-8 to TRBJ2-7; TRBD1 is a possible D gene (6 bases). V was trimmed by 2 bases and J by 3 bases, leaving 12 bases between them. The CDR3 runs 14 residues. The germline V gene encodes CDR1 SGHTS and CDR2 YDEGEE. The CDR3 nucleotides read TGTGCCAGCAGCTTTGTTGCGGACAGCTACGAGCAGTACTTC. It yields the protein CASSFVADSYEQYF.

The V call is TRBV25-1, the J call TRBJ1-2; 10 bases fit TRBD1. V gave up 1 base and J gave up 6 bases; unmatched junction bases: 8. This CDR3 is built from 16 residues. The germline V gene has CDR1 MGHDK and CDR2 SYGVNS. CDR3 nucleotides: TGTGCCAGCAGTGAATTAAGGACAGGGGGAGTTGATGGCTACACCTTC. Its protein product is CASSELRTGGVDGYTF.

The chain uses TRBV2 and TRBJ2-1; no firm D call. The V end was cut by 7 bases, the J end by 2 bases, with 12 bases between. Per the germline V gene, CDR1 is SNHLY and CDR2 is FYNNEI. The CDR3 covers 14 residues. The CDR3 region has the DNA TGTGCCAGCACCCGTTACAGTACCTACAATGAGCAGTTCTTC. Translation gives CASTRYSTYNEQFF.

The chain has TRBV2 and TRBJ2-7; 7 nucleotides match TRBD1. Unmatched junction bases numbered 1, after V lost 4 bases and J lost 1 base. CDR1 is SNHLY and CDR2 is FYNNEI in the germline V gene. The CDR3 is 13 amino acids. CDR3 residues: CASSGDSSYEQYF. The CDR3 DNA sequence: TGTGCCAGCAGTGGGGACAGTTCCTACGAGCAGTACTTC.

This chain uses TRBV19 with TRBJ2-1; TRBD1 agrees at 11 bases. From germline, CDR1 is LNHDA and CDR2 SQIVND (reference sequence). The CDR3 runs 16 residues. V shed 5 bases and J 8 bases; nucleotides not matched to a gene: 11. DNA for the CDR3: TGTGCCAGTAGTTCGACTGGGACAGGGGGTCTTCATGAGCAGTTCTTC. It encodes CASSSTGTGGLHEQFF.

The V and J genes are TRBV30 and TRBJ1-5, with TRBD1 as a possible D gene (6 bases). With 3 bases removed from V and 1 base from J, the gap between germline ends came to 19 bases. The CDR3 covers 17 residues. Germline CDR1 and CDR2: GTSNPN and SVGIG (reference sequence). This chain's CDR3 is CAWRVRAGESSNQPQHF. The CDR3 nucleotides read TGTGCCTGGAGGGTCCGGGCAGGGGAGTCCAGCAATCAGCCCCAGCATTTT. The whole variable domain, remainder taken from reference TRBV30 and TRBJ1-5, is SQTIHQWPATLVQPVGSPLSLECTVEGTSNPNLYWYRQAAGRGLQLLFYSVGIGQISSEVPQNLSASRPQDRQFILSSKKLLLSDSGFYLCAWRVRAGESSNQPQHFGDGTRLSIL.

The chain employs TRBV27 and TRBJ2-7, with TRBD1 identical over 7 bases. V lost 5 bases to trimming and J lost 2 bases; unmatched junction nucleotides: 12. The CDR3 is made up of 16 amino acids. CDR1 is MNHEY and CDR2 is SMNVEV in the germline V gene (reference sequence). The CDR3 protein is CASSRKNPGQTYEQYF. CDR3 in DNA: TGTGCCAGCAGTCGCAAAAACCCGGGACAGACCTACGAGCAGTACTTC.